Below, 2 T cell receptor beta chains from the same sample are listed, as sequenced in a study of cytomegalovirus exposure and HLA in healthy donors. Amplification used 60 Vbeta primers and 13 Jbeta primers. Profiled with immunoSEQ multiplex PCR; TCRdb holds only in-frame clones, not every one. This listing includes approximately 93,000 clones. Material: PBMCs. The receptors here all came from a woman younger than 45 in good health and CMV-seronegative.

J is TRBJ2-3 and V is TRBV5-5, with a weak D call TRBD2 (6 bases). V lost 5 bases and J lost 6, with 16 bases in between. CDR1 is SGHKS and CDR2 is YYEKEE in the germline V gene (reference sequence). The CDR3 is 14 amino acids. CDR3 loop: CASRTEGSSDTQYF. The CDR3 DNA reads as TGTGCCAGCAGAACGGAGGGTTCTTCGGATACGCAGTATTTT. Variable domain in full (rest from reference TRBV5-5 and TRBJ2-3): DAGVTQSPTHLIKTRGQQVTLRCSPISGHKSVSWYQQVLGQGPQFIFQYYEKEERGRGNFPDRFSARQFPNYSSELNVNALLLGDSALYLCASRTEGSSDTQYFGPGTRLTVL.

The chain joins TRBV6-1 to TRBJ1-5; the match to TRBD1 covers 9 bases. The ends lost 4 bases at V and 4 bases at J; junction bases unmatched: 8. Per germline, CDR1 MNHNS and CDR2 SASEGT. The CDR3 is made up of 16 amino acids. The CDR3 region is CASSGTGTGSNQPQHF. Here the CDR3 DNA reads TGTGCCAGCAGTGGGACCGGGACAGGGTCGAATCAGCCCCAGCATTTT.